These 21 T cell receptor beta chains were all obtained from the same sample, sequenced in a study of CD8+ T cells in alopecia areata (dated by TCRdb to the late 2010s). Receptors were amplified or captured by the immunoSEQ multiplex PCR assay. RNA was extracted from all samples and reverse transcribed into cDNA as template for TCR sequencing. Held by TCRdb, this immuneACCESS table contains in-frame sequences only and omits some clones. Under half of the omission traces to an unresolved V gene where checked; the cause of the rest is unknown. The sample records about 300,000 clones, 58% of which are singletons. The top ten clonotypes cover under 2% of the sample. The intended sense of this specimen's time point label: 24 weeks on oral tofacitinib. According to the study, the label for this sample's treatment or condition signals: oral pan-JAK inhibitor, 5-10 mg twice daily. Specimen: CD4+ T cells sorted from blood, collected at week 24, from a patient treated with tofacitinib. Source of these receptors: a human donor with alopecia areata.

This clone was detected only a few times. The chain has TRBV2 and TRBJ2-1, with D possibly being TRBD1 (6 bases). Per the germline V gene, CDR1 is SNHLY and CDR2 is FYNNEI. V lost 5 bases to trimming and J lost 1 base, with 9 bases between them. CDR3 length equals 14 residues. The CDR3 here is CASSLQGSYNEQFF. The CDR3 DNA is TGTGCCAGCAGTTTACAGGGTTCCTACAATGAGCAGTTCTTC. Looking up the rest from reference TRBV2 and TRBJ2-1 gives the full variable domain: EPEVTQTPSHQVTQMGQEVILRCVPISNHLYFYWYRQILGQKVEFLVSFYNNEISEKSEIFDDQFSVERPDGSNFTLKIRSTKLEDSAMYFCASSLQGSYNEQFFGPGTRLTVL.

The CDR3 nucleotides are TGTGCCTGGAGTCGGGGTTGGGGGGACGCTCAGCCCCAGCATTTT. It translates to CAWSRGWGDAQPQHF. The V call is TRBV30, the J call TRBJ1-5; the D gene is possibly TRBD1 (5 bases). The germline CDR1 and CDR2 sequences are GTSNPN and SVGIG (reference sequence). V was clipped by 2 bases and J by 6 bases, with 17 bases between them. This CDR3 has 15 residues.

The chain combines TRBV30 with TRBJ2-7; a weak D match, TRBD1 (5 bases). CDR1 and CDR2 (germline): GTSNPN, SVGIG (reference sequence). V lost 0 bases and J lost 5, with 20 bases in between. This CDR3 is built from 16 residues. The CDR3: CAWSVGDSRLFDEQYF. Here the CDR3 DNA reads TGTGCCTGGAGTGTAGGGGATAGCCGGTTATTCGACGAGCAGTACTTC.

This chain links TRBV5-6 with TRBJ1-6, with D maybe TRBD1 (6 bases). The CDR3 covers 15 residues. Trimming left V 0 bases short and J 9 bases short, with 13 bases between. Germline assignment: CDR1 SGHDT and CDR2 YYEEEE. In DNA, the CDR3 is TGTGCCAGCAGCTTGGGTACCCTCAGGGGTTCACCCCTCCACTTT. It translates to CASSLGTLRGSPLHF.

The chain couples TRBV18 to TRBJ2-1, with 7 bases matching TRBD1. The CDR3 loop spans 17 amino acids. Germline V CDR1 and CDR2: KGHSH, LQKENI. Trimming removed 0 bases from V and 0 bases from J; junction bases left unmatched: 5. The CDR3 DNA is TGTGCCAGCTCACCACCTCAGGGGGTCAGCTCCTACAATGAGCAGTTCTTC. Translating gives CASSPPQGVSSYNEQFF.

The CDR3 DNA reads as TGTGCCAGCAGTGCGTCGGGGGCCTATGGCTACACCTTC. It codes for CASSASGAYGYTF. The chain couples TRBV6-6 to TRBJ1-2, with a tentative D call TRBD1 (6 bases). This CDR3 has 13 amino acids. The germline V and J ends were trimmed by 5 bases and 4 bases, with 11 bases remaining between them. From germline, CDR1 is MNHNY and CDR2 SVGAGI (reference sequence).

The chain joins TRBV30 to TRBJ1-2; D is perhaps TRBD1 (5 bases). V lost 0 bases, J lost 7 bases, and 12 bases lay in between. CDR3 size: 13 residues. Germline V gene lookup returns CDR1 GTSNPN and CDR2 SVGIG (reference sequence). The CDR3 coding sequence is TGTGCCTGGAGTGTAGCCCCAGGGAGTGGCTACACCTTC. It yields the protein CAWSVAPGSGYTF. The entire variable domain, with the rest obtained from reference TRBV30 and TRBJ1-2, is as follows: SQTIHQWPATLVQPVGSPLSLECTVEGTSNPNLYWYRQAAGRGLQLLFYSVGIGQISSEVPQNLSASRPQDRQFILSSKKLLLSDSGFYLCAWSVAPGSGYTFGSGTRLTVV.

The CDR3 DNA reads TGCGCCAGTAGTCCGGGACCACACACAGATACGCAGTATTTT. As protein: CASSPGPHTDTQYF. V and J are TRBV5-1 and TRBJ2-3; D possibly uses TRBD1 or TRBD2 (5 bases each). CDR3 length: 14 residues. Germline assignment: CDR1 SGHRS and CDR2 YFSETQ. V was pared by 8 bases and J by 2 bases, with 15 bases between.

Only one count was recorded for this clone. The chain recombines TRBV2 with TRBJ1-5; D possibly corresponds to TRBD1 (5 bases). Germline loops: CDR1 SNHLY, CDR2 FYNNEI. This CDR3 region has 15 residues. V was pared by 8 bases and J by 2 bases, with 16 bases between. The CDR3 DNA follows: TGTGCCAGCCTCAAGCAGGGCTATGGCAATCAGCCCCAGCATTTT. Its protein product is CASLKQGYGNQPQHF.

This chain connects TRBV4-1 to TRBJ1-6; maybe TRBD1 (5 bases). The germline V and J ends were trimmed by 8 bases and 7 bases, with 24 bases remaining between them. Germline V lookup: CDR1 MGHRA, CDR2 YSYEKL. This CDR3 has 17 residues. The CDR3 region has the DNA TGCGCCAGCGGCCTGGGAGCCTCGAGACAGAGCAATTCACCCCTCCACTTT. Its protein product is CASGLGASRQSNSPLHF.

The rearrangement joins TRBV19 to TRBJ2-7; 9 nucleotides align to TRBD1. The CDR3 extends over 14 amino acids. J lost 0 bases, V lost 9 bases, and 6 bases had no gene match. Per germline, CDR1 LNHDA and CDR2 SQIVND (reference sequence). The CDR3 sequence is CASRGTGSSYEQYF. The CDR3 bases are TGTGCCAGCAGGGGGACAGGGAGCTCCTACGAGCAGTACTTC. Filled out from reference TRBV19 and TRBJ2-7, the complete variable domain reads DGGITQSPKYLFRKEGQNVTLSCEQNLNHDAMYWYRQDPGQGLRLIYYSQIVNDFQKGDIAEGYSVSREKKESFPLTVTSAQKNPTAFYLCASRGTGSSYEQYFGPGTRLTVT.

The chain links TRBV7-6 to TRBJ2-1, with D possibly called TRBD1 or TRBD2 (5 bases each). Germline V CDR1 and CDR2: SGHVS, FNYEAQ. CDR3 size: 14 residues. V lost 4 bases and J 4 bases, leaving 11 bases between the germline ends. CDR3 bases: TGTGCCAGCAGCTCGAGAGGGGAATACAATGAGCAGTTCTTC. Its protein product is CASSSRGEYNEQFF.

The CDR3, as DNA: TGTGCCAGCAGTGGGGCGATCGGAGGAGAACTGTTTTTT. It encodes CASSGAIGGELFF. The gene calls are TRBV2 and TRBJ1-4; D is undetermined. This CDR3 is built from 13 residues. The germline CDR1 and CDR2 sequences are SNHLY and FYNNEI. V was trimmed by 4 bases and J by 12 bases, leaving 15 bases between them.

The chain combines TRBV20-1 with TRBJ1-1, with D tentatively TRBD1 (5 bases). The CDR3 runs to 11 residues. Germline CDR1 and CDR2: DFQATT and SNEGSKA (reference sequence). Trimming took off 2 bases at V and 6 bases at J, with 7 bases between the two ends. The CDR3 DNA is TGCAGTGCTAGACAGGGACCTGAAGCTTTCTTT. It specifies CSARQGPEAFF.

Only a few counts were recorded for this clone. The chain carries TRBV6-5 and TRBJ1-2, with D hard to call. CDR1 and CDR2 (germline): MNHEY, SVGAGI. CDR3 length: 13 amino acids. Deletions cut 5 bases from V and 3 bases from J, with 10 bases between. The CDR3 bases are TGTGCCAGCAGTCCCGGTATGGACTATGGCTACACCTTC. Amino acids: CASSPGMDYGYTF.

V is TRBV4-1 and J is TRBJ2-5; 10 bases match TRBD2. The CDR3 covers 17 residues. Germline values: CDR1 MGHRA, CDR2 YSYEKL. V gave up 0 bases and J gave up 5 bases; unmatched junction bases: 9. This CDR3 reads CASSQDPKRGGGETQYF. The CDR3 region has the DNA TGCGCCAGCAGCCAAGACCCGAAGCGGGGGGGCGGGGAGACCCAGTACTTC.

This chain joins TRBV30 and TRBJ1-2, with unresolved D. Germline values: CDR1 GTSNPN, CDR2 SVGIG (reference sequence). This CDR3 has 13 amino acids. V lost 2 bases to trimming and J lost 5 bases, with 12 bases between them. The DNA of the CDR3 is TGTGCCTGGAGTCGACCCGGTCGTTATGGCTACACCTTC. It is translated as CAWSRPGRYGYTF.

In nucleotides, the CDR3 is TGTGCCAGCAGCCTATCCAATAGGGATACGCAGTATTTT. This translates into CASSLSNRDTQYF. This sequence joins TRBV7-2 and TRBJ2-3, with D unresolved. The CDR3 has 13 residues. Germline CDR1 and CDR2: SGHTA and FQGNSA. The V end was cut by 5 bases, the J end by 6 bases, with 12 bases between.

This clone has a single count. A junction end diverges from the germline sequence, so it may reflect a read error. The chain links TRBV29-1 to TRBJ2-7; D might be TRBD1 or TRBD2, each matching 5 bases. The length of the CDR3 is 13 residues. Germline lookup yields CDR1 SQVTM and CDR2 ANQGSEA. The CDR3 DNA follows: TGCAGCGTAGAAGGACACGGGTCGGGGGAGCAGTACTTC. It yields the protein CSVEGHGSGEQYF.

CDR3 sequence (DNA): TGTGCCAGCAGTCCCGGGAGTAACTATGGCTACACCTTC. Encoded protein: CASSPGSNYGYTF. The genes are TRBV6-1 and TRBJ1-2; D is ambiguous. V gave up 5 bases and J gave up 1 base, with 8 bases separating them. Looked up from germline, CDR1 is MNHNS and CDR2 is SASEGT. This CDR3 spans 13 amino acids.

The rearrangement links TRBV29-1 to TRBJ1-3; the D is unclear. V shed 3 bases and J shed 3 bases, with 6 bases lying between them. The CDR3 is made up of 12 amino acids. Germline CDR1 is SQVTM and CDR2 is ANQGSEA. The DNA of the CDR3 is TGCAGCGTTGAGATCCGTGGAAACACCATATATTTT. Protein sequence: CSVEIRGNTIYF. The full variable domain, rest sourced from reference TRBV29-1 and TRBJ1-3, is SAVISQKPSRDICQRGTSLTIQCQVDSQVTMMFWYRQQPGQSLTLIATANQGSEATYESGFVIDKFPISRPNLTFSTLTVSNMSPEDSSIYLCSVEIRGNTIYFGEGSWLTVV.